This TCR beta chain was sequenced for a study of esophageal squamous cell carcinoma under preoperative chemotherapy. Documented time point: after preoperative PTX-NDP chemotherapy. Preoperative chemotherapy with paclitaxel-nedaplatin was given to patients before surgery. Using its own MiXCR run on the PCR reads, TCRdb lists one record per CDR3 protein. The sample includes almost 9,500 distinct CDR3 sequences, around half of them seen just once. The CDR3 has 11 residues. Per the germline V gene, CDR1 is SGHVS and CDR2 is FNYEAQ. The material was obtained from a patient given preoperative chemotherapy. V usage is TRBV7-6 and J usage is TRBJ2-1; unclear D gene. With the DNA end fitting TRBJ2-7 better, the J assignment may be wrong. The origin of this receptor is a human donor with esophageal squamous cell carcinoma. The donor label of this sample is uncertain. The CDR3 reads CASSYDNEQYF. The CDR3, as DNA: TGTGCCAGCAGCTATGACAATGAGCAGTACTTC.